Presented here are 15 T cell receptor beta chains from one specimen sequenced in a study of blood T cells in healthy people across ages. The second PCR ran roughly 6 to 11 cycles with a sample-barcoded 5' primer and J-beta primers. A single record per CDR3 protein comes from TCRdb applying MiXCR to the 5' RACE reads. The sample lists 1.5 million to 2 million distinct CDR3 sequences; roughly 28% were seen once. The sequenced sample was blood. These TCRs come from a woman aged 25 to 39 in good health.

This clonotype turned up a few times. The V call is TRBV28, the J call TRBJ2-2; TRBD2 matches 9 bases. Looked up from germline, CDR1 is MDHEN and CDR2 is SYDVKM. The V gene end was trimmed by 2 bases and the J gene end by 0 bases; junction bases not matched to a gene: 4. The length of the CDR3 is 17 residues. The DNA of the CDR3 is TGTGCCAGCAGTTTACGCCTAGCGGGGTCGAACACCGGGGAGCTGTTTTTT. The encoded protein is CASSLRLAGSNTGELFF.

This clonotype was counted a few times. The chain is built from TRBV20-1 and TRBJ2-7; 8 bases align to TRBD1. CDR3 length equals 15 residues. Losses at the gene ends were 0 bases for V and 0 bases for J; bases not matched to a gene: 4. Germline V gives CDR1 DFQATT, CDR2 SNEGSKA (reference sequence). The CDR3 protein is CSARDRQGASYEQYF. The CDR3 DNA reads TGCAGTGCTAGAGATCGGCAGGGGGCCTCCTACGAGCAGTACTTC.

This clonotype was detected ten times or more. The V gene is TRBV24-1, the J gene TRBJ2-7, with 7 bases identical to TRBD1. The junction had 10 bases not matched to a gene; V was cut back by 4 bases and J by 5 bases. The length of the CDR3 is 15 residues. Per germline, CDR1 KGHDR and CDR2 SFDVKD. The CDR3: CATSEARQGSNEQYF. CDR3 bases: TGTGCCACCAGTGAGGCCCGACAGGGATCCAACGAGCAGTACTTC.

With respect to this clonotype: The junction differs from germline at one of its ends, possibly a read error. This chain joins TRBV4-1 and TRBJ1-2; D is perhaps TRBD1 (6 bases). The CDR3 extends over 15 amino acids. In germline, CDR1 is MGHRA, CDR2 YSYEKL. CDR3 sequence: CASSQIQIAVGGYAF. The CDR3 DNA reads TGCGCCAGCAGCCAAATTCAAATCGCGGTTGGGGGCTACGCCTTC.

This clonotype was detected a few times. This chain uses TRBV12-3 or TRBV12-4 with TRBJ1-4; D uncertain. CDR3 size: 14 residues. Trimming shortened V by 3 bases and J by 8 bases, and 13 bases separated the two germline ends. CDR3 sequence (DNA): TGTGCCAGCAGTTTCTCGGGTGTGGAGGAAAAACTGTTTTTT. Protein: CASSFSGVEEKLFF.

J is TRBJ2-3 and V is TRBV5-1; perhaps TRBD2 as D (7 bases). Germline V gives CDR1 SGHRS, CDR2 YFSETQ. This CDR3 is built from 16 residues. V was clipped by 4 bases and J by 2 bases, with 17 bases between them. The CDR3 here is CASSPLAGAYTDTQYF. CDR3 DNA: TGCGCCAGCAGCCCTCTGGCGGGGGCGTACACAGATACGCAGTATTTT.

Ten or more counts support this clonotype. The chain couples TRBV14 to TRBJ2-7; no definite D call. Germline lookup yields CDR1 SGHDN and CDR2 FVKESK. The CDR3 runs to 13 residues. V shed 3 bases and J shed 2 bases, with 8 bases lying between them. CDR3 in amino acids: CASSQQLTYEQYF. The DNA of the CDR3 is TGTGCCAGCAGCCAGCAACTTACCTACGAGCAGTACTTC. Filled out from reference TRBV14 and TRBJ2-7, the complete variable domain reads EAGVTQFPSHSVIEKGQTVTLRCDPISGHDNLYWYRRVMGKEIKFLLHFVKESKQDESGMPNNRFLAERTGGTYSTLKVQPAELEDSGVYFCASSQQLTYEQYFGPGTRLTVT.

This clonotype was seen many times. The chain recombines TRBV6-1 with TRBJ2-7, with D perhaps TRBD2 (5 bases). The V and J ends lost 8 bases and 2 bases respectively, with 16 bases between them. The CDR3 has 14 residues. From germline, CDR1 is MNHNS and CDR2 SASEGT. The CDR3 coding sequence is TGTGCCAGCCAGGTAAGACGGGAAGCCTACGAGCAGTACTTC. Translation: CASQVRREAYEQYF.

The gene calls are TRBV11-2 and TRBJ2-7; TRBD2 matches 12 bases. J gave up 0 bases and V 2 bases, and 2 bases lay outside the gene matches. Germline CDR1 reads SGHAT; CDR2 reads FQNNGV. This CDR3 has 16 amino acids. The CDR3 DNA is TGTGCCAGCAGCTTATGGACTAGCGGGATCTCCTACGAGCAGTACTTC. This encodes CASSLWTSGISYEQYF.

This clonotype appeared many times. This chain connects TRBV6-1 to TRBJ1-2; no firm D call. The CDR3 contains 14 residues. Trimming cost V 3 bases and J 4 bases, with 12 bases left between them. The germline V gene has CDR1 MNHNS and CDR2 SASEGT. This CDR3 is CASSEWRTFYGYTF. CDR3 in DNA: TGTGCCAGCAGTGAGTGGCGGACCTTCTATGGCTACACCTTC.

This clonotype was found a few times. The V gene is TRBV6-1, the J gene TRBJ2-3; D is undetermined. Trimming shortened V by 7 bases and J by 6 bases, and 8 bases separated the two germline ends. The CDR3 loop spans 11 amino acids. Germline values: CDR1 MNHNS, CDR2 SASEGT. The DNA of the CDR3 is TGTGCCAGCAACGAGGAGGATACGCAGTATTTT. It codes for CASNEEDTQYF.

This clonotype showed up many times. The chain recombines TRBV7-2 with TRBJ2-7; TRBD1 is a possible D gene (5 bases). V lost 5 bases and J 2 bases, leaving 10 bases between the germline ends. The V gene's germline CDR1 is SGHTA and CDR2 FQGNSA. This CDR3 is built from 13 residues. In DNA form, the CDR3 reads TGTGCCAGCAGCGCCAGGGTAACCTACGAGCAGTACTTC. Translating gives CASSARVTYEQYF. The full variable domain, completed using reference TRBV7-2 and TRBJ2-7, is GAGVSQSPSNKVTEKGKDVELRCDPISGHTALYWYRQSLGQGLEFLIYFQGNSAPDKSGLPSDRFSAERTGGSVSTLTIQRTQQEDSAVYLCASSARVTYEQYFGPGTRLTVT.

This chain connects TRBV24-1 to TRBJ2-6; D is perhaps TRBD1 (5 bases). CDR1 and CDR2 from the germline V gene are KGHDR and SFDVKD. The CDR3 has 15 residues. V lost 4 bases to trimming and J lost 2 bases, with 8 bases between them. The CDR3 bases are TGTGCCACCAGTGAGACCAGGGCTGGGGCCAACGTCCTGACTTTC. It encodes CATSETRAGANVLTF.

This clonotype was observed a few times. V and J are TRBV10-3 and TRBJ1-1; D unclear. Trimming stripped 10 bases from V and 4 bases from J, with 13 bases between. This CDR3 comprises 12 residues. CDR1 is ENHRY and CDR2 is SYGVKD in the germline V gene. The CDR3 DNA reads TGTGCCACCGGTATAATTAGCACTGAAGCTTTCTTT. Encoded protein: CATGIISTEAFF.

The chain joins TRBV5-1 to TRBJ1-3; D call uncertain. V shed 0 bases and J shed 6 bases, with 10 bases lying between them. The CDR3 extends over 14 amino acids. Looked up from germline, CDR1 is SGHRS and CDR2 is YFSETQ. DNA for the CDR3: TGCGCCAGCAGCTTGGCCGGGAGCGAAAACACCATATATTTT. Translated, it gives CASSLAGSENTIYF.